These 18 T cell receptor beta chains came from one sample sequenced in a study of T-cell memory formation after mild COVID-19. One entry per CDR3 protein results from TCRdb running MiXCR on the 5' RACE reads. The sample records around 100,000 distinct CDR3 sequences, over 20% being singletons. Sequenced material: PBMCs or a T cell subset sorted from them (not recorded which). The source of these receptors is a man aged 18 to 29 who had mild COVID-19 (a few samples of this study predate the infection). Cell type and time point are not known.

The chain links TRBV7-6 to TRBJ2-3; unclear D gene. Per the germline V gene, CDR1 is SGHVS and CDR2 is FNYEAQ. Trimming removed 0 bases from V and 4 bases from J, with 14 bases in between. There are 16 residues in the CDR3. The CDR3 DNA reads as TGTGCCAGCAGCTTAGCTCCCCTTCCTCCGCCAGATACGCAGTATTTT. Its protein product is CASSLAPLPPPDTQYF.

A few counts support this clonotype. The chain couples TRBV6-2 or TRBV6-3 to TRBJ2-1; 9 positions match TRBD1. The CDR3 is 14 amino acids. The J segment lost 3 bases and the V segment lost 6 bases, leaving 3 bases of the junction unmatched. CDR1 is MNHEY and CDR2 is SVGEGT in the germline V gene. The CDR3 spells CASRWGQGYNEQFF. In nucleotides, the CDR3 is TGTGCCAGCAGATGGGGACAGGGCTACAATGAGCAGTTCTTC.

There are a few counts of this clonotype. The chain is built from TRBV7-2 and TRBJ2-5, with TRBD2 identical over 9 bases. The CDR3 spans 16 residues. Unmatched junction bases numbered 8, after V lost 1 base and J lost 5 bases. Looked up from germline, CDR1 is SGHTA and CDR2 is FQGNSA. DNA for the CDR3: TGTGCCAGCAGCTTAGTCCCCAGCGGGGGGTTGGAGACCCAGTACTTC. It encodes CASSLVPSGGLETQYF.

This clonotype was recorded a few times. The chain links TRBV7-9 to TRBJ2-3; unclear D gene. There are 12 residues in the CDR3. Deletions cut 6 bases from V and 4 bases from J, with 8 bases between. The germline CDR1 and CDR2 sequences are SEHNR and FQNEAQ (reference sequence). The CDR3 is CASRPTADTQYF. CDR3 in DNA: TGTGCCAGCAGACCCACAGCAGATACGCAGTATTTT.

This clonotype was observed many times. V and J are TRBV7-9 and TRBJ2-3; 7 bases map to TRBD2. Germline V gives CDR1 SEHNR, CDR2 FQNEAQ (reference sequence). The CDR3 is made up of 18 amino acids. V shed 5 bases, J shed 0 bases, and the junction held 14 bases outside the gene matches. CDR3 sequence reads: CASSPIARLAESTDTQYF. CDR3 sequence (DNA): TGTGCCAGCAGCCCCATCGCGCGGCTAGCGGAGAGCACAGATACGCAGTATTTT.

In its sample, this clonotype was seen a few times. The rearrangement links TRBV4-2 to TRBJ2-1; TRBD2 agrees at 9 bases. Trimming removed 0 bases from V and 9 bases from J; junction bases left unmatched: 6. CDR3 size: 15 residues. Germline-derived CDR1 and CDR2 are LGHNA and YNFKEQ. The CDR3 region has the DNA TGTGCCAGCAGCCAAGATCTAGCGGGATTCGGTGAGCAGTTCTTC. This translates into CASSQDLAGFGEQFF.

By sample share, this clonotype is medium-sized. This sequence joins TRBV7-2 and TRBJ1-1; D call uncertain. Germline assignment: CDR1 SGHTA and CDR2 FQGNSA. The CDR3 runs 12 residues. Trimming pared 5 bases from V and 4 bases from J, leaving 8 bases between. CDR3 sequence reads: CASSISSTEAFF. The CDR3 DNA follows: TGTGCCAGCAGCATAAGTTCCACTGAAGCTTTCTTT.

This chain links TRBV12-3 or TRBV12-4 with TRBJ2-3; the D is unclear. With 7 bases removed from V and 2 bases from J, the gap between germline ends came to 7 bases. The CDR3 is 12 amino acids. The CDR3 loop is CASKADTDTQYF. CDR3 coding DNA: TGTGCCAGCAAGGCAGACACAGATACGCAGTATTTT.

The chain has TRBV29-1 and TRBJ1-2, with 7 bases that match TRBD1. There are 12 residues in the CDR3. Germline V CDR1 and CDR2: SQVTM, ANQGSEA. With 5 bases clipped from V and 7 bases from J, the junction kept 7 bases outside the gene matches. The CDR3 sequence: CSVPTDRAGYTF. DNA for the CDR3: TGCAGCGTTCCCACCGACAGGGCTGGCTACACCTTC.

This clonotype has more than one count but fewer than ten. The chain employs TRBV20-1 and TRBJ2-7; maybe TRBD2 (6 bases). The germline CDR1 and CDR2 sequences are DFQATT and SNEGSKA (reference sequence). Trimming cost V 0 bases and J 4 bases, with 13 bases left between them. This CDR3 is 14 amino acids long. The CDR3 spells CSAREDGGRYEQYF. In nucleotides, the CDR3 is TGCAGTGCTAGAGAAGACGGGGGTCGGTACGAGCAGTACTTC.

This clonotype was detected only a few times. The CDR3 here is CASSLGYRDEQFF. The CDR3 DNA follows: TGTGCCAGCAGCTTAGGGTACAGGGATGAGCAGTTCTTC. This chain uses TRBV7-8 with TRBJ2-1; tentative D call: TRBD1 (6 bases). From germline, CDR1 is SGHVS and CDR2 FQNEAQ. This CDR3 is built from 13 residues. The V end was cut by 1 base, the J end by 8 bases, with 9 bases between.

The J gene is TRBJ1-1, the V gene TRBV4-3, with 7 positions matching TRBD1. This CDR3 has 16 residues. Per germline, CDR1 LGHNA and CDR2 YSLEER. V was pared by 0 bases and J by 3 bases, with 7 bases of the junction left unmatched. CDR3 residues: CASSQDGGTADTEAFF. CDR3 DNA sequence: TGCGCCAGCAGCCAAGATGGCGGGACAGCCGACACTGAAGCTTTCTTT.

The CDR3 spells CASSYRGARDTGELFF. DNA of the CDR3: TGTGCCAGCAGTTATCGGGGGGCGCGGGACACCGGGGAGCTGTTTTTT. V and J are TRBV6-2 or TRBV6-3 and TRBJ2-2; D is possibly TRBD2 (7 bases). The CDR3 sequence is 16 residues long. With 3 bases removed from V and 3 bases from J, the gap between germline ends came to 14 bases. Looked up from germline, CDR1 is MNHEY and CDR2 is SVGEGT.

The chain couples TRBV9 to TRBJ2-5; D not resolved. Germline lookup yields CDR1 SGDLS and CDR2 YYNGEE. CDR3 length equals 16 residues. V was cut by 0 bases and J by 1 base, with 13 bases left in between. For the CDR3, the DNA is TGTGCCAGCAGCGTAGCTCATCAGCCCACCCAAGAGACCCAGTACTTC. Residues: CASSVAHQPTQETQYF.

This chain links TRBV4-3 with TRBJ2-3, with D maybe TRBD1 (6 bases). There are 15 residues in the CDR3. Deletions cut 0 bases from V and 4 bases from J, with 11 bases between. Germline CDR1 LGHNA, CDR2 YSLEER. CDR3 in amino acids: CASSQEAGGADTQYF. For the CDR3, the DNA is TGCGCCAGCAGCCAAGAAGCTGGGGGCGCAGATACGCAGTATTTT.

This clonotype was observed once. The chain has TRBV27 and TRBJ2-7, with D perhaps TRBD2 (7 bases). CDR3 size: 15 residues. Per germline, CDR1 MNHEY and CDR2 SMNVEV (reference sequence). V lost 5 bases to trimming and J lost 7 bases, with 21 bases between them. CDR3 nucleotides: TGTGCCAGCAGTCCGCACCCCGCGGGGGCGGGGGAGCAGTACGTC. Protein product: CASSPHPAGAGEQYV.

V and J are TRBV21-1 and TRBJ2-7; TRBD1 is the table's D call and was not checked against the DNA. TRBV21-1 is annotated as a pseudogene. This CDR3 is 12 amino acids long. CDR3 coding DNA: TGTGCCAGCAAAGCCGGGACAGGGACACCGTACGTC. As protein: CASKAGTGTPYV.

This clonotype was detected only a few times. The CDR3 loop reads CASRRLAGGLDEQYF. The CDR3 DNA reads TGTGCCAGCAGGAGACTAGCGGGGGGGTTAGACGAGCAGTACTTC. V and J are TRBV2 and TRBJ2-7, with TRBD2 matching 14 bases. V lost 6 bases and J lost 5; bases outside the gene matches: 6. The CDR3 is 15 residues long. CDR1 is SNHLY, CDR2 FYNNEI, per germline.